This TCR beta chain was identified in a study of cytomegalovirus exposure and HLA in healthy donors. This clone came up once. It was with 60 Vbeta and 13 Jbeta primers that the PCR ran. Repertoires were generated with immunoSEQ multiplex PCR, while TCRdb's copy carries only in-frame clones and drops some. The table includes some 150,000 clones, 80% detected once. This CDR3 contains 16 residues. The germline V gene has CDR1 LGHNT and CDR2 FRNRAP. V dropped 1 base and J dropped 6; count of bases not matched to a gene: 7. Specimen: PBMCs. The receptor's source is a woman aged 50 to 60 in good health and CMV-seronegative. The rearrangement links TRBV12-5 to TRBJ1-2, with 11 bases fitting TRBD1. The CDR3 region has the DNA TGTGCTAGTGGTTTGGGGAGGACAGGGGGCGCGGATGGCTACACCTTC. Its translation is CASGLGRTGGADGYTF.